One sample yielded the 12 T cell receptor beta chains listed below, sequenced in a study. One entry per CDR3 protein results from TCRdb running MiXCR on the RT-PCR reads. The repertoire includes approximately 720,000 distinct CDR3 sequences, 14% of them detected once, and about 3.6% sits in the top ten. Input material: memory CD4+ T cells from blood. The receptors were sampled from a female donor in good health, serving as a healthy control.

This clonotype occurred many times. J is TRBJ2-5 and V is TRBV2; TRBD2 matches at 11 bases. The V segment lost 6 bases and the J segment 4 bases; nucleotides outside the gene matches: 1. Germline lookup yields CDR1 SNHLY and CDR2 FYNNEI. The CDR3 runs 13 residues. CDR3 in DNA: TGTGCCAGCAGCGGACTAGCGGGAGAGACCCAGTACTTC. Residues: CASSGLAGETQYF.

Of note for this clonotype: Since a much larger clone is just one base distant, this may be a read error. J is TRBJ1-4 and V is TRBV4-3; no clear D gene. Germline CDR1 LGHNA, CDR2 YSLEER. The CDR3 covers 12 residues. V was clipped by 8 bases and J by 5 bases, with 9 bases between them. CDR3 protein: CASRLGNEKLFF. In nucleotides, the CDR3 is TGCGCCAGCCGACTGGGAAATGAAAAACTGTTTTTT.

This clonotype was detected many times. V gene TRBV12-3 or TRBV12-4 combines with J gene TRBJ1-2, with D unresolved. Trimming took 6 bases from V and 8 from J, leaving 16 bases between them. The CDR3 is 13 amino acids. The CDR3: CASSPQLGGGYTF. In DNA, the CDR3 is TGTGCCAGCAGCCCCCAACTAGGTGGCGGCTACACCTTC.

This clonotype was counted many times. The CDR3: CASSSTLAGGADTQYF. The CDR3 DNA reads TGTGCCAGCAGTTCAACCTTAGCGGGAGGGGCAGATACGCAGTATTTT. The gene calls are TRBV28 and TRBJ2-3; TRBD2 aligns across 11 bases. Losses at the gene ends were 4 bases for V and 4 bases for J; bases not matched to a gene: 7. Germline lookup yields CDR1 MDHEN and CDR2 SYDVKM. CDR3 length: 16 amino acids.

There are a few counts of this clonotype. The chain uses TRBV4-1 and TRBJ1-2; TRBD1 is a possible D gene (6 bases). The CDR3 has 16 residues. CDR1 MGHRA and CDR2 YSYEKL come from the germline V gene. V lost 1 base, J lost 5 bases, and 17 bases lay in between. CDR3 in amino acids: CASSQGWTVDLYGYTF. CDR3 in DNA: TGCGCCAGCAGCCAAGGGTGGACAGTCGACTTATATGGCTACACCTTC.

V gene TRBV6-1 combines with J gene TRBJ2-7; perhaps D is TRBD1 or TRBD2 (5 bases each). V was pared by 6 bases and J by 3 bases, with 18 bases between. Germline V lookup: CDR1 MNHNS, CDR2 SASEGT. This CDR3 region has 15 residues. The CDR3 here is CASREQTGTSYEQYF. DNA for the CDR3: TGTGCCAGCAGGGAACAAACTGGGACGAGCTACGAGCAGTACTTC.

J is TRBJ1-6 and V is TRBV6-5; D gene ambiguous. Germline lookup yields CDR1 MNHEY and CDR2 SVGAGI. V lost 4 bases, J lost 0 bases, and 10 bases lay in between. This CDR3 region has 16 residues. The chain's CDR3 is CASSWTGSSYNSPLHF. CDR3 coding DNA: TGTGCCAGCAGTTGGACCGGGAGCTCCTATAATTCACCCCTCCACTTT.

This chain connects TRBV7-8 to TRBJ2-1; 7 bases match TRBD1. V gave up 5 bases and J gave up 5 bases; unmatched junction bases: 3. This CDR3 has 13 residues. Germline V lookup: CDR1 SGHVS, CDR2 FQNEAQ. Written as DNA, the CDR3 is TGTGCCAGCAGCATAACAGGGGACAATGAGCAGTTCTTC. Its translation is CASSITGDNEQFF.

The V and J genes are TRBV5-1 and TRBJ2-7; 10 nucleotides line up with TRBD2. The germline V gene encodes CDR1 SGHRS and CDR2 YFSETQ. V was clipped by 1 base and J by 5 bases; unmatched bases: 6. This CDR3 region has 15 residues. The CDR3 is CASSLLQRGGNEQYF. Written as DNA, the CDR3 is TGCGCCAGCAGCTTGCTCCAGCGGGGGGGCAACGAGCAGTACTTC.

The V gene is TRBV4-3, the J gene TRBJ2-5; D remains ambiguous. The germline V gene encodes CDR1 LGHNA and CDR2 YSLEER. There are 14 residues in the CDR3. Between the trimmed V and J ends, which lost 2 bases and 5 bases, there was a span of 12 bases. This CDR3 reads CASSQSRVTETQYF. CDR3 coding DNA: TGCGCCAGCAGCCAATCACGGGTTACGGAGACCCAGTACTTC.

The rearrangement links TRBV20-1 to TRBJ2-5; weak D call: TRBD1 (6 bases). The V end lost 2 bases, the J end lost 7 bases, and 14 bases lay between the germline ends. CDR1 and CDR2 from the germline V gene are DFQATT and SNEGSKA (reference sequence). CDR3 length: 13 amino acids. CDR3 in DNA: TGCAGTGCTAGACCGACAGGTTCGCGGACCCAGTACTTC. Translating gives CSARPTGSRTQYF.

This chain connects TRBV28 to TRBJ2-2; the D is unclear. Between the trimmed V and J ends, which lost 3 bases and 0 bases, there was a span of 11 bases. Germline values: CDR1 MDHEN, CDR2 SYDVKM. The CDR3 consists of 16 residues. DNA of the CDR3: TGTGCCAGCAGTTTCCGGCGGAATACGAACACCGGGGAGCTGTTTTTT. The encoded protein is CASSFRRNTNTGELFF.